There are a few counts of the clone carrying this T cell receptor (beta chain). The target antigen is unknown. The data are from a study of Graves' ophthalmopathy and Graves' hyperthyroidism. Study context: Samples of peripheral blood were obtained at initial diagnosis, prior to treatment of any kind.

Scientists amplified the TCR beta CDR3 regions from RNA transcripts. In the first round, RT-PCR was carried out with HTBI primers, and a multiplex PCR formed the second round. TCRdb reprocessed the multiplex PCR reads via MiXCR and lists one record per CDR3 protein. The sample consists of around 670,000 distinct CDR3 sequences, 40% of them appearing once. In donors with ophthalmopathy, activity was moderate-to-severe, with CAS ≥3, NOSPECS ≥4 and duration under 3 months. The PBMCs had their origin in 7.5 to 10 ml of fresh peripheral blood. Germline V gene data show CDR1 as SNHLY and CDR2 as FYNNEI. The length of the CDR3 is 16 residues. The V end was cut by 1 base, the J end by 5 bases, with 18 bases between. Study-wide results and limits: The blood repertoire also included most expanded thyroid clonotypes above 0.001 frequency.

This chain links TRBV2 with TRBJ2-7; possibly TRBD1 or TRBD2 for D (5 bases each). This TCR was sampled from an adult man with Graves' ophthalmopathy. What was sequenced was peripheral blood. CDR3 region: CASSEGQPRAGDEQYF. In nucleotides, the CDR3 is TGTGCCAGCAGTGAAGGACAGCCCCGGGCCGGGGACGAGCAGTACTTC. Supplemented by reference TRBV2 and TRBJ2-7, the full variable domain reads EPEVTQTPSHQVTQMGQEVILRCVPISNHLYFYWYRQILGQKVEFLVSFYNNEISEKSEIFDDQFSVERPDGSNFTLKIRSTKLEDSAMYFCASSEGQPRAGDEQYFGPGTRLTVT.